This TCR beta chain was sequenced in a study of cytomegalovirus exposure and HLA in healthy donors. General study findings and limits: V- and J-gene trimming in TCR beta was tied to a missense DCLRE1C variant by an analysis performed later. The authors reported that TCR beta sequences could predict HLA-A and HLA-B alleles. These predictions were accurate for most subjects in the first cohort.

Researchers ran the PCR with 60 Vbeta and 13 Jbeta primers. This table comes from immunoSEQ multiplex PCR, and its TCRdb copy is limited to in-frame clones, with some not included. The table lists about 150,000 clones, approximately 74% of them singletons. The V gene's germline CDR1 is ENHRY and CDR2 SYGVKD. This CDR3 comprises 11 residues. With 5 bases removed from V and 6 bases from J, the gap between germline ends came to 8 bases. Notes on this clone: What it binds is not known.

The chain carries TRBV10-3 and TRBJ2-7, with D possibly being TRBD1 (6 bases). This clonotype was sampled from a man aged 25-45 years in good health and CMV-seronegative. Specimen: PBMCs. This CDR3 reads CAISLGAEQYF. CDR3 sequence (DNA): TGTGCCATCAGTTTGGGGGCCGAGCAGTACTTC.